Below, 12 T cell receptor beta chains from the same sample are listed, as sequenced in a study of cytomegalovirus exposure and HLA in healthy donors. Amplification used 60 Vbeta primers and 13 Jbeta primers. The repertoire was sequenced with immunoSEQ multiplex PCR; TCRdb's copy has only in-frame clones and lacks some. The sample includes 250,000 to 350,000 clones, more than 55% of them seen just once. The specimen was PBMCs. These receptors all stem from a female donor in good health and CMV-seronegative.

The chain employs TRBV29-1 and TRBJ2-1, with a possible D match to TRBD2 (6 bases). This CDR3 region has 12 residues. Trimming stripped 2 bases from V and 7 bases from J, with 9 bases between. Looked up from germline, CDR1 is SQVTM and CDR2 is ANQGSEA. CDR3 sequence (DNA): TGCAGCGTTGAAATAGGAGGGAATGAGCAGTTCTTC. Its protein product is CSVEIGGNEQFF.

The chain uses TRBV29-1 and TRBJ1-5, with a tentative D call TRBD1 (5 bases). This CDR3 has 12 residues. CDR1 and CDR2 from the germline V gene are SQVTM and ANQGSEA. The V end lost 7 bases, the J end lost 1 base, and 8 bases lay between the germline ends. The CDR3 protein is CSETESNQPQHF. CDR3 coding DNA: TGCAGCGAGACAGAGAGCAATCAGCCCCAGCATTTT.

This clone was seen once. The V and J genes are TRBV5-1 and TRBJ2-3; 7 bases are a match to TRBD2. The CDR3 runs to 16 residues. CDR1 is SGHRS, CDR2 YFSETQ, per germline. V lost 4 bases to trimming and J lost 5 bases; unmatched junction nucleotides: 13. The CDR3 sequence is CASSRMGEGQVDTQYF. CDR3 in DNA: TGCGCCAGCAGCCGAATGGGGGAGGGCCAGGTAGATACGCAGTATTTT.

This chain connects TRBV6-5 to TRBJ2-2; D gene unclear. From germline, CDR1 is MNHEY and CDR2 SVGAGI. CDR3 length equals 15 residues. The V end lost 0 bases, the J end lost 4 bases, and 9 bases lay between the germline ends. This CDR3 reads CASSYSGRGTGELFF. The CDR3 DNA reads TGTGCCAGCAGTTACTCGGGTCGCGGCACCGGGGAGCTGTTTTTT.

This clone has a handful of counts. The chain has TRBV2 and TRBJ1-1, with D possibly TRBD1 on 6 matching bases. Per the germline V gene, CDR1 is SNHLY and CDR2 is FYNNEI. The CDR3 has 14 residues. V dropped 7 bases and J dropped 4 bases, with 16 bases sitting between them. CDR3 sequence (DNA): TGTGCCAGCACCACACAGGGTGTGGTCACTGAAGCTTTCTTT. Its protein product is CASTTQGVVTEAFF.

The rearrangement links TRBV2 to TRBJ1-1; D unclear. V dropped 7 bases and J dropped 4 bases, with 13 bases sitting between them. This CDR3 spans 13 amino acids. Germline V CDR1 and CDR2: SNHLY, FYNNEI. The DNA for the CDR3 is TGTGCCAGCACTCAACTGGGAGCCACTGAAGCTTTCTTT. Its translation is CASTQLGATEAFF.

The chain joins TRBV29-1 to TRBJ2-3, with 10 bases fitting TRBD1. The CDR3 runs 16 residues. With 6 bases clipped from V and 1 base from J, the junction kept 10 bases outside the gene matches. The germline CDR1 and CDR2 sequences are SQVTM and ANQGSEA. This CDR3 is CSVMGQGLHRTDTQYF. The CDR3 DNA sequence: TGCAGCGTCATGGGACAGGGGCTCCATCGCACAGATACGCAGTATTTT.

The gene calls are TRBV6-5 and TRBJ1-2; D perhaps matches TRBD1 (6 bases). The CDR3 sequence is 14 residues long. V was cut by 6 bases and J by 1 base, with 12 bases left in between. In germline, CDR1 is MNHEY, CDR2 SVGAGI. CDR3 sequence: CASSLGHLNYGYTF. The CDR3 DNA is TGTGCCAGCAGCCTGGGACACCTTAACTATGGCTACACCTTC.

The chain links TRBV25-1 to TRBJ2-3; 7 bases are a match to TRBD2. J lost 4 bases, V lost 4 bases, and 14 bases had no gene match. Germline CDR1 reads MGHDK; CDR2 reads SYGVNS. This CDR3 spans 17 amino acids. CDR3 sequence (DNA): TGTGCCAGCAGTGGGGACTACCAAATATACCAGCCAGATACGCAGTATTTT. Translated, it gives CASSGDYQIYQPDTQYF. The whole variable domain, filled in from reference TRBV25-1 and TRBJ2-3, reads EADIYQTPRYLVIGTGKKITLECSQTMGHDKMYWYQQDPGMELHLIHYSYGVNSTEKGDLSSESTVSRIRTEHFPLTLESARPSHTSQYLCASSGDYQIYQPDTQYFGPGTRLTVL.

The chain is built from TRBV5-4 and TRBJ2-5; 10 bases match TRBD1. The V and J ends lost 4 bases and 5 bases, in that order; junction bases with no gene match: 14. CDR3 size: 17 residues. Germline CDR1 reads SGHNT; CDR2 reads YYREEE (reference sequence). The CDR3 sequence is CASSPRGTTGGSETQYF. The CDR3 DNA reads as TGTGCCAGCAGCCCCAGGGGGACGACAGGGGGCAGCGAGACCCAGTACTTC.

The rearrangement links TRBV5-4 to TRBJ2-7; 8 nucleotides agree with TRBD2. Losses at the gene ends were 3 bases for V and 5 bases for J; bases not matched to a gene: 7. Germline V CDR1 and CDR2: SGHNT, YYREEE (reference sequence). The CDR3 runs 14 residues. The CDR3 DNA follows: TGTGCCAGCAGCTCGGGAGGGCCTATAAACGAGCAGTACTTC. This translates into CASSSGGPINEQYF.

A word on this clone: A read error may produce the germline difference seen at one junction end. Here the CDR3 DNA reads TGTTCCAGCAGCCGGACTTTGGGCACTGAAGCTTTCTTT. It codes for CSSSRTLGTEAFF. This rearrangement joins TRBV7-9 to TRBJ1-1; D remains ambiguous. The CDR3 length is 13 residues. The germline V gene has CDR1 SEHNR and CDR2 FQNEAQ (reference sequence).